A single sample gave rise to the 14 T cell receptor beta chains below, sequenced in a study of CD8+CD57+ T cells in acquired aplastic anemia listed by TCRdb under 2018. Sequencing instrument: Illumina HiSeq 2000. TCR beta VDJ combination and CDR3 sequence profiling used genomic DNA as the template. The public reads were run again by TCRdb, first through fastp at Q25 and then through MiXCR, and only productive beta chains were kept. A single entry per CDR3 protein holds the most common genes and DNA from its merged rows. The sample table holds roughly 200,000 distinct CDR3 sequences, of which under 65% were seen once. Around 32% of the sample comes from the top ten. The sample comprised sorted CD4+, CD8+, or CD8+CD57+ T cells (not recorded which) from PBMCs. The receptors derive from a human donor in good health.

The gene calls are TRBV9 and TRBJ1-2; D is perhaps TRBD1 (5 bases). The CDR3 consists of 15 residues. Per germline, CDR1 SGDLS and CDR2 YYNGEE. The ends were cut back, 0 bases at V and 0 bases at J, with 9 bases in the middle. The CDR3 DNA sequence: TGTGCCAGCAGCGTAGGGCAGGGAGCTAACTATGGCTACACCTTC. As protein: CASSVGQGANYGYTF. The whole variable domain, remainder taken from reference TRBV9 and TRBJ1-2, is DSGVTQTPKHLITATGQRVTLRCSPRSGDLSVYWYQQSLDQGLQFLIQYYNGEERAKGNILERFSAQQFPDLHSELNLSSLELGDSALYFCASSVGQGANYGYTFGSGTRLTVV.

The V call is TRBV20-1, the J call TRBJ2-7; no reliable D call. The CDR3 sequence is 12 residues long. Germline assignment: CDR1 DFQATT and CDR2 SNEGSKA (reference sequence). V was cut by 2 bases and J by 4 bases, with 9 bases left in between. CDR3 DNA: TGCAGTGCTAGATCCTATTGGTACGAGCAGTACTTC. Amino acids: CSARSYWYEQYF.

This clonotype was found many times. The rearrangement links TRBV7-9 to TRBJ1-1, with 7 bases matching TRBD1. The CDR3 is 13 residues long. Trimming removed 10 bases from V and 0 bases from J; junction bases left unmatched: 5. Per germline, CDR1 SEHNR and CDR2 FQNEAQ (reference sequence). The CDR3 reads CAIDRVLNTEAFF. In DNA form, the CDR3 reads TGTGCCATCGACAGGGTGTTGAACACTGAAGCTTTCTTT.

CDR3 nucleotide sequence: TGTGCCAGCAGCTTTCGGGTGGCGGGAGTGGGAGAGACCCAGTACTTC. Translation gives CASSFRVAGVGETQYF. V and J are TRBV7-2 and TRBJ2-5; the match to TRBD2 covers 7 bases. V was pared by 3 bases and J by 4 bases, with 11 bases of the junction left unmatched. The CDR3 runs to 16 residues. Germline CDR1 SGHTA, CDR2 FQGNSA.

The CDR3 DNA sequence: TGTGCCAGCAGGTTACCGGGACTAGGTAGCGAGCAGTACTTC. It translates to CASRLPGLGSEQYF. The chain is built from TRBV12-3 or TRBV12-4 and TRBJ2-7; 8 nucleotides match TRBD2. V was pared by 6 bases and J by 6 bases, with 10 bases of the junction left unmatched. The CDR3 sequence is 14 residues long.

V usage is TRBV15 and J usage is TRBJ2-1; TRBD2 matches at 8 bases. CDR3 length: 14 residues. The germline V gene encodes CDR1 LNHNV and CDR2 YYDKDF (reference sequence). V gave up 3 bases and J gave up 3 bases; unmatched junction bases: 1. The CDR3 reads CATSSTSGYNEQFF. CDR3 DNA sequence: TGTGCCACCAGCAGTACTAGCGGCTACAATGAGCAGTTCTTC. Full variable domain (missing parts from reference TRBV15 and TRBJ2-1): DAMVIQNPRYQVTQFGKPVTLSCSQTLNHNVMYWYQQKSSQAPKLLFHYYDKDFNNEADTPDNFQSRRPNTSFCFLDIRSPGLGDTAMYLCATSSTSGYNEQFFGPGTRLTVL.

The V and J genes are TRBV29-1 and TRBJ1-1; D unclear. The CDR3 has 13 amino acids. The V gene lost 5 bases and the J gene lost 2 bases, with 12 bases spanning the gap. Germline values: CDR1 SQVTM, CDR2 ANQGSEA. This CDR3 is CSVSETPNTEAFF. Written as DNA, the CDR3 is TGCAGCGTTAGTGAGACACCTAACACTGAAGCTTTCTTT.

This clonotype was seen more than once but under ten times. This chain joins TRBV7-8 and TRBJ2-7, with 14 positions matching TRBD2. The CDR3 covers 14 residues. V was pared by 5 bases and J by 7 bases, with 4 bases of the junction left unmatched. CDR1 SGHVS and CDR2 FQNEAQ come from the germline V gene. The CDR3 DNA sequence: TGTGCCAGCAGCGGACTAGCGGGAGGATTTGAGCAGTACTTC. Residues: CASSGLAGGFEQYF.

V and J are TRBV10-3 and TRBJ1-1; possible D gene TRBD1, 5 bases. CDR1 ENHRY and CDR2 SYGVKD come from the germline V gene. V was cut by 0 bases and J by 1 base, with 6 bases left in between. The CDR3 extends over 14 amino acids. The CDR3 loop is CAISESGENTEAFF. CDR3 DNA: TGTGCCATCAGTGAGTCGGGGGAGAACACTGAAGCTTTCTTT.

Here the CDR3 reads CASRGQKGEKLFF. As DNA, the CDR3 is TGTGCCAGCAGGGGACAGAAGGGTGAAAAACTGTTTTTT. The genes are TRBV7-2 and TRBJ1-4; 7 nucleotides align to TRBD1. Germline V gene data show CDR1 as SGHTA and CDR2 as FQGNSA. The CDR3 runs 13 residues. With V trimmed by 6 bases and J by 7 bases, 5 bases remained unmatched.

V usage is TRBV5-1 and J usage is TRBJ2-1; TRBD2 agrees at 10 bases. Germline V gene data show CDR1 as SGHRS and CDR2 as YFSETQ. This CDR3 has 15 amino acids. The junction had 8 bases not matched to a gene; V was cut back by 3 bases and J by 8 bases. In DNA, the CDR3 is TGCGCCAGCAGCTCGACCGGGACTAGCGTAGATGAGCAGTTCTTC. This encodes CASSSTGTSVDEQFF.

As concerns this clonotype: One end of the junction is discordant with germline, which a read error may explain. The chain joins TRBV2 to TRBJ2-2; 9 positions agree with TRBD1. CDR3 length: 14 residues. Per the germline V gene, CDR1 is SNHLY and CDR2 is FYNNEI. The CDR3 sequence is CASSGDRADGELFF. The CDR3 nucleotides are TGCGCCAGCAGTGGGGACAGGGCGGACGGGGAGCTGTTTTTT.

Comment on this clonotype: The missing conserved phenylalanine or tryptophan at the end of this CDR3 makes a read error likely. The V call is TRBV6-6, the J call TRBJ2-7; no clear D gene. V shed 7 bases and J shed 5 bases, with 9 bases lying between them. Germline CDR1 is MNHNY and CDR2 is SVGAGI (reference sequence). This CDR3 has 11 amino acids. CDR3: CASTAPNEQYS. Here the CDR3 DNA reads TGTGCCAGCACCGCACCCAACGAGCAGTACTCC.

The rearrangement uses TRBV7-2 and TRBJ2-7, with 7 bases fitting TRBD1. There are 16 residues in the CDR3. Germline V lookup: CDR1 SGHTA, CDR2 FQGNSA. The V and J ends lost 0 bases and 6 bases, in that order; junction bases with no gene match: 11. The CDR3 coding sequence is TGTGCCAGCAGCTTAGCGAGTCGACAGGGTGGGGGCGAGCAGTACTTC. Protein product: CASSLASRQGGGEQYF.